This TCR beta chain was captured in a study of graft-versus-host responses after intestinal transplantation. Background on the study: Induction using anti-thymocyte globulin, followed by tacrolimus and steroids for 3 to 4 years, was given to all recipients.

Method: immunoSEQ multiplex PCR; TCRdb's copy keeps in-frame clones and lacks some. The sample has about 11,000 clones, approximately 33% seen once. General study points: GvH clones surfaced in recipient marrow, some emerging earlier in ileum or blood.

The CDR3 is 17 amino acids. The germline CDR1 and CDR2 sequences are LNHDA and SQIVND (reference sequence). Trimming at V came to 5 bases and at J to 0 bases, leaving 10 bases not matched to a gene. The source was alloreactive CD4+ T cells from a mixed lymphocyte reaction culture, collected before transplantation. This sample's subset: CFSE-low proliferating T cells sorted from roughly 6-day pre-transplant mixed lymphocyte reaction (GvH or HvG direction). The receptor was derived from a human patient who was an organ donor for intestinal transplantation. The V gene is TRBV19, the J gene TRBJ2-5; 9 bases are shared with TRBD2. The CDR3 DNA follows: TGTGCCAGTAGTCGAAACGGGCTAGCGGGGAACCAAGAGACCCAGTACTTC. It specifies CASSRNGLAGNQETQYF.